This T cell receptor (beta chain) emerged from a study of T cells in Graves' hyperthyroidism and ophthalmopathy. Regions amplified from RNA transcripts were the TCR beta CDR3 regions. An initial round of RT-PCR targeting the TCR CDR3 relied on the HTBI primer set. MiXCR, applied by TCRdb to the multiplex PCR reads, yields one record per CDR3 protein. The repertoire holds hundreds of thousands of distinct CDR3 sequences, with approximately 22% as singletons. Germline CDR1 is LGHDT and CDR2 is YNNKEL (reference sequence). The germline V and J ends were trimmed by 4 bases and 3 bases, with 21 bases remaining between them. The CDR3 runs to 17 residues.

The gene calls are TRBV3-1 and TRBJ2-5; D is undetermined. This receptor was identified in a woman in her 70s with Graves' ophthalmopathy. The sequenced material came from blood. The CDR3 DNA sequence: TGTGCCAGCAGCCCATGGATGGGGTTTGGACGGGAAGAGACCCAGTACTTC. It translates to CASSPWMGFGREETQYF.